The rows below give T cell receptor beta chains drawn from one sample of a study of regulatory T cells in long-lasting Graves disease. TCRdb re-derived calls from the multiplex PCR reads in MiXCR, one entry per CDR3 protein. The profile shows 400,000 to 500,000 distinct CDR3 sequences, 15% to 20% of them singletons. These data were also reused for a study on T cells in Graves' hyperthyroidism and ophthalmopathy.

Specimen: peripheral blood mononuclear cells (PBMCs), collected at new diagnosis, from a patient treated with antithyroid drugs. Source of these receptors: a woman younger than 35 with Graves disease. Each CDR3 is given with its conserved first and last residue. Fields, in order: V gene, J gene, CDR3 protein.

V: TRBV20-1
J: TRBJ2-1
CDR3: CSASSGMSYNEQFF

V: TRBV18
J: TRBJ1-5
CDR3: CASSVSSGGNQPQHF

V: TRBV30
J: TRBJ1-4
CDR3: CAWSYGWINEKLFF

V: TRBV7-9
J: TRBJ2-7
CDR3: CASSSPDRGAYEQYF

V: TRBV11-3
J: TRBJ2-4
CDR3: CASSNPLLYF

V: TRBV12-3/TRBV12-4
J: TRBJ2-6
CDR3: CASRINRGRTGANVLTF

V: TRBV28
J: TRBJ2-7
CDR3: CASSSPRGAVSSYEQYF

V: TRBV29-1
J: TRBJ2-3
CDR3: CSGSLRDTQYF

V: TRBV15
J: TRBJ2-7
CDR3: CATSRDRGHEQYF

V: TRBV14
J: TRBJ1-1
CDR3: CASSQKTNTEAFF

V: TRBV28
J: TRBJ2-7
CDR3: CASSPSPAYEQYF

V: TRBV20-1
J: TRBJ1-5
CDR3: CSANGQGSQPQHF

V: TRBV28
J: TRBJ1-2
CDR3: CASSQEARAPWYGYTF

V: TRBV20-1
J: TRBJ2-5
CDR3: CSARDRGLAGEQKGETQYF

V: TRBV11-2
J: TRBJ2-7
CDR3: CASSLWQGVSYEQYF

V: TRBV18
J: TRBJ1-6
CDR3: CASSSGQGVSPLHF

V: TRBV12-3/TRBV12-4
J: TRBJ1-5
CDR3: CASRGQGADFYSNQPQHF

V: TRBV4-1
J: TRBJ2-1
CDR3: CASSQEGQAYNEQFF

V: TRBV29-1
J: TRBJ2-1
CDR3: CSVEGGYNEQFF

V: TRBV20-1
J: TRBJ1-6
CDR3: CSAKVRGTRSPLHF

V: TRBV28
J: TRBJ2-3
CDR3: CASSSNLAGVGRTTDTQYF

V: TRBV7-8
J: TRBJ2-5
CDR3: CASSLVLAGGKETQYF